This TCR beta chain comes out of a study of T cell responses to AZD1222 COVID-19 vaccine. Study results and limitations: Epitopes outside B.1.351 and B.1.1.7 mutated regions reportedly drew nearly half of spike TCRs. All repertoire sampling was performed exclusively after the peak T cell response. It should be noted that donors were predominantly white British and more often female, and clonal diversity was possibly underestimated. Baseline serostatus was positive in only six AZD1222 recipients.

The protocol was immunoSEQ multiplex PCR, while the TCRdb copy is restricted to in-frame clones and leaves out a portion. The sample lists around 130,000 clones; about 89% were seen once. Notes on this clone: Its antigen is unknown.

Source: peripheral blood, taken 28 days after the second dose of the MenACWY control vaccine. This clonotype was sampled from an adult who received the MenACWY meningococcal vaccine as a control.

The CDR3 spells CASSSTLGTGRNYGYTF. CDR3 in DNA: TGTGCCAGCAGTTCTACACTCGGGACAGGGAGGAACTATGGCTACACCTTC. The chain is built from TRBV27 and TRBJ1-2; TRBD1 aligns across 9 bases. Trimming at V came to 4 bases and at J to 2 bases, leaving 11 bases not matched to a gene. The CDR3 covers 17 residues. CDR1 MNHEY and CDR2 SMNVEV come from the germline V gene (reference sequence).